This T cell receptor (beta chain) was obtained from a study of PD-1 blockade in classical Hodgkin lymphoma. General study results and limits: Diversity in CD4+ TCRs, unlike that measured in CD8+ TCRs, had risen significantly by C4D1. A reduction in baseline TCR diversity was reportedly seen in newly diagnosed patients relative to healthy donors. Complete responders' baseline diversity resembled that of newly diagnosed patients.

Trimming took 2 bases from V and 5 from J; bases not matched to a gene: 3. CDR1 is MDHEN and CDR2 is SYDVKM in the germline V gene. The CDR3 sequence is 14 residues long. Time point given: cycle 4 day 1 (C4D1), after 6 weeks of nivolumab. In every patient, relapse followed autologous stem cell transplantation, while exposure to brentuximab vedotin differed. Magnetic negative selection isolated CD8+ T cells from thawed PBMCs. When best responses were assessed, they were complete response, partial response or progressive disease. Profiled with immunoSEQ multiplex PCR; TCRdb holds only in-frame clones, not every one. This repertoire shows around 21,000 clones, about 88% found once; its top ten account for approximately 4.5%. As concerns this clone: No antigen is known for it.

V and J are TRBV28 and TRBJ2-7; 10 nucleotides align to TRBD1. The sample here was CD8+ T cells from blood, taken before the fourth cycle of nivolumab. The clonotype originates from a human donor with classical Hodgkin lymphoma. CDR3 DNA: TGTGCCAGCAGTTTAGGGACAGGGGATAACGAGCAGTACTTC. This translates into CASSLGTGDNEQYF. The full variable domain, its missing parts supplied by reference TRBV28 and TRBJ2-7, is DVKVTQSSRYLVKRTGEKVFLECVQDMDHENMFWYRQDPGLGLRLIYFSYDVKMKEKGDIPEGYSVSREKKERFSLILESASTNQTSMYLCASSLGTGDNEQYFGPGTRLTVT.